The 4 T cell receptor beta chains given below trace back to one sample, sequenced in a study of T-cell reconstitution after alpha-beta-depleted transplantation in children. Researchers prepared the TCRbeta library using unique molecular identifiers, the study reports. Each CDR3 protein is one row after TCRdb ran MiXCR on the PCR reads. Counted here are about 200,000 distinct CDR3 sequences, about 6.6% occurring once; the ten biggest clones make up about 5.9%. Sample: PBMCs, taken before TCRalphabeta/CD19-depleted stem cell transplant. The receptors stem from a boy between 2 and 10 years old with acute lymphoblastic leukemia, due to receive a stem cell transplant.

This clonotype has just a few counts. V is TRBV12-3 or TRBV12-4 and J is TRBJ1-1; 7 nucleotides line up with TRBD1. The CDR3 totals 14 residues. Trimming took 4 bases from V and 0 from J; bases not matched to a gene: 2. CDR3 sequence reads: CASSYRGMNTEAFF. CDR3 DNA sequence: TGTGCCAGCAGTTACAGGGGAATGAACACTGAAGCTTTCTTT.

This clonotype came up many times. The chain is built from TRBV5-4 and TRBJ2-1, with unresolved D. Germline values: CDR1 SGHNT, CDR2 YYREEE (reference sequence). This CDR3 spans 14 amino acids. V was shortened by 2 bases and J by 10 bases, with 16 bases between the two germline ends. CDR3 DNA sequence: TGTGCCAGCAGCTTAATAACAAGGTCTCCCGAGCAGTTCTTC. Its translation is CASSLITRSPEQFF.

V and J are TRBV10-2 and TRBJ2-5; 10 bases are shared with TRBD2. The CDR3 extends over 16 amino acids. Germline assignment: CDR1 WSHSY and CDR2 SAAADI. V shed 6 bases, J shed 4 bases, and the junction held 11 bases outside the gene matches. CDR3 in amino acids: CASRGTSEESSETQYF. The CDR3 DNA reads as TGCGCCAGCAGGGGGACTAGCGAAGAGTCCTCAGAGACCCAGTACTTC.

This clonotype was counted many times. The rearrangement links TRBV20-1 to TRBJ1-2; a weak D match, TRBD1 (5 bases). From germline, CDR1 is DFQATT and CDR2 SNEGSKA (reference sequence). The CDR3 spans 15 residues. V dropped 0 bases and J dropped 1 base, with 12 bases sitting between them. The CDR3, as DNA: TGCAGTGCTAGAGATCGGCCAGGGTTTAACTATGGCTACACCTTC. Protein product: CSARDRPGFNYGYTF.